The T cell receptor (beta chain) under discussion was sequenced for a study of CXCR3-negative and CXCR3-positive naive CD8 T cells. Broader study findings: Naive subsets showed comparable surface CD5, and TCR interaction strength was also inferred from TRB CDR3 physicochemistry. Cryopreservation partially lowered CXCR3 expression, so most assays used fresh PBMCs. Greater hydrophobicity was found in TRB CDR3s of CXCR3-positive naive cells than of CXCR3-negative naive cells.

Details on this clonotype: The antigen is unknown.

Within the CD8+ T cell compartment, naive cells were CD45RO-CCR7+CD27+CD95-. The germline V gene encodes CDR1 KGHDR and CDR2 SFDVKD. The CDR3 has 16 amino acids. It was by 5' RACE with UMI labels that the TRB cDNA libraries were prepared. From its re-call of the 5' RACE reads, TCRdb lists each CDR3 protein once, without DNA. In total, the table holds 110,000 or so distinct CDR3 sequences. The clonotype was recovered from a human donor in good health. Some clones in this sample may be carry-over from other donors' samples. The J gene is TRBJ2-2, the V gene TRBV24-1. The sequenced sample was naive CXCR3+ CD8+ T cells from blood. Noted subset: CD45RO-CCR7+CD27+CD95- naive CD8+ T cells expressing CXCR3 (TNR3+). The CDR3 loop is CATSDLQPHGAGELFF.